The 17 T cell receptor beta chains in this list originate from one sample, sequenced in a study of CD8+ T cells in alopecia areata. Isolated RNA was reverse transcribed into cDNA used as the sequencing template. Only in-frame clones appear in the TCRdb table, and some are missing; sequencing was by immunoSEQ multiplex PCR. Of around 140,000 clones listed, about three fifths are singletons. The sample was CD4+ T cells sorted from blood, taken at week 0. These receptors were taken from a human donor with alopecia areata.

The CDR3 DNA sequence: TGTGCCAGCAGCCCCGGGACTTCAACAGATACGCAGTATTTT. It codes for CASSPGTSTDTQYF. This chain joins TRBV7-9 and TRBJ2-3; a possible D gene is TRBD2 (6 bases). This CDR3 has 14 residues. Germline CDR1 SEHNR, CDR2 FQNEAQ (reference sequence). Trimming shortened V by 5 bases and J by 3 bases, and 12 bases separated the two germline ends.

V gene TRBV2 combines with J gene TRBJ1-1; TRBD1 might be the D (6 bases). This CDR3 is built from 13 residues. CDR1 and CDR2 from the germline V gene are SNHLY and FYNNEI. V was cut by 8 bases and J by 4 bases, with 14 bases left in between. CDR3 in amino acids: CASQRGGSTEAFF. The CDR3 DNA sequence: TGTGCCAGCCAAAGGGGGGGATCCACTGAAGCTTTCTTT.

The rearrangement joins TRBV30 to TRBJ1-1; maybe TRBD1 (5 bases). Germline values: CDR1 GTSNPN, CDR2 SVGIG (reference sequence). The CDR3 loop spans 13 amino acids. Trimming left V 0 bases short and J 5 bases short, with 10 bases between. In nucleotides, the CDR3 is TGTGCCTGGAGTGTGCGACAGTTTACTGAAGCTTTCTTT. This codes for CAWSVRQFTEAFF.

The J gene is TRBJ1-5, the V gene TRBV27, with 7 bases that match TRBD1. Germline CDR1 is MNHEY and CDR2 is SMNVEV (reference sequence). CDR3 length: 13 residues. Germline trimming cut 8 bases from V and 3 bases from J; bases unmatched to any gene: 4. CDR3 DNA sequence: TGTGCCAGCGGCGACAGGGCCAATCAGCCCCAGCATTTT. Translating it yields CASGDRANQPQHF.

This rearrangement joins TRBV2 to TRBJ2-7; 8 bases map to TRBD1. This CDR3 is built from 13 residues. CDR1 is SNHLY, CDR2 FYNNEI, per germline. V was clipped by 6 bases and J by 3 bases; unmatched bases: 4. CDR3 amino acids: CASRVGTGYEQYF. The CDR3 bases are TGTGCCAGCAGGGTCGGGACAGGCTACGAGCAGTACTTC. Full variable domain (outside the CDR3, taken from reference TRBV2 and TRBJ2-7): EPEVTQTPSHQVTQMGQEVILRCVPISNHLYFYWYRQILGQKVEFLVSFYNNEISEKSEIFDDQFSVERPDGSNFTLKIRSTKLEDSAMYFCASRVGTGYEQYFGPGTRLTVT.

V and J are TRBV19 and TRBJ1-1, with D unresolved. Trimming took 3 bases from V and 7 from J, leaving 15 bases between them. This CDR3 is built from 14 residues. Germline CDR1 and CDR2: LNHDA and SQIVND (reference sequence). The CDR3 bases are TGTGCCAGTAGTATTGGGTCCGTATACTATGAAGCTTTCTTT. Protein product: CASSIGSVYYEAFF. Full variable domain (outside the CDR3, taken from reference TRBV19 and TRBJ1-1): DGGITQSPKYLFRKEGQNVTLSCEQNLNHDAMYWYRQDPGQGLRLIYYSQIVNDFQKGDIAEGYSVSREKKESFPLTVTSAQKNPTAFYLCASSIGSVYYEAFFGQGTRLTVV.

In this sample, this clone turned up a few times. The rearrangement joins TRBV6-6 to TRBJ2-3; 9 positions match TRBD1. After removal of 10 bases from V and 0 bases from J, the junction contained 8 bases not matched to a gene. The CDR3 spans 15 residues. CDR1 MNHNY and CDR2 SVGAGI come from the germline V gene (reference sequence). In DNA form, the CDR3 reads TGTGCCACCTTCGAGACAGGGGGAAGCACAGATACGCAGTATTTT. This sequence encodes CATFETGGSTDTQYF.

V and J are TRBV25-1 and TRBJ1-2; no definite D call. V was cut by 10 bases and J by 8 bases, with 14 bases left in between. The germline V gene encodes CDR1 MGHDK and CDR2 SYGVNS. There are 11 residues in the CDR3. The CDR3 bases are TGTGCCACCCGGGAGGTCTACGGCTACACCTTC. Amino acid sequence: CATREVYGYTF.

The genes are TRBV11-2 and TRBJ2-5; 7 nucleotides agree with TRBD1. The CDR3 runs to 12 residues. Germline loops: CDR1 SGHAT, CDR2 FQNNGV. The trim removed 5 bases at V and 12 bases at J, leaving 9 bases unmatched. The CDR3 region is CASSPRQGTEYF. CDR3 bases: TGTGCCAGCAGCCCGCGACAGGGTACCGAGTACTTC.

The chain carries TRBV25-1 and TRBJ2-7; D gene unclear. CDR1 and CDR2 (germline): MGHDK, SYGVNS. Trimming left V 4 bases short and J 6 bases short, with 16 bases between. The CDR3 has 14 residues. The CDR3: CASSVSGLVGEQYF. The CDR3 DNA is TGTGCCAGCAGTGTATCGGGCCTGGTAGGCGAGCAGTACTTC.

This rearrangement joins TRBV6-5 to TRBJ2-1, with D possibly matching TRBD1 (6 bases). Germline CDR1 reads MNHEY; CDR2 reads SVGAGI. The CDR3 totals 14 residues. The V and J ends lost 4 bases and 4 bases respectively, with 11 bases between them. CDR3 nucleotides: TGTGCCAGCAGTTGGGGACAACTGTACAATGAGCAGTTCTTC. Encoded protein: CASSWGQLYNEQFF.

V usage is TRBV20-1 and J usage is TRBJ2-3, with a tentative D call TRBD2 (5 bases). The V gene's germline CDR1 is DFQATT and CDR2 SNEGSKA (reference sequence). The V and J ends lost 4 bases and 6 bases respectively, with 8 bases between them. This CDR3 comprises 11 residues. The DNA for the CDR3 is TGCAGTGCTATACTAGAGGATACGCAGTATTTT. Its protein product is CSAILEDTQYF.

This clone was observed once. The chain uses TRBV30 and TRBJ1-2; the D gene is possibly TRBD1 (6 bases). There are 12 residues in the CDR3. Germline CDR1 reads GTSNPN; CDR2 reads SVGIG (reference sequence). V lost 5 bases and J lost 4, with 11 bases in between. The CDR3 is CAWAGAPYGYTF. Written as DNA, the CDR3 is TGTGCCTGGGCGGGGGCGCCCTATGGCTACACCTTC.

The V call is TRBV2, the J call TRBJ2-1; D uncertain. V was cut by 6 bases and J by 2 bases, with 5 bases left in between. The germline V gene has CDR1 SNHLY and CDR2 FYNNEI. The CDR3 covers 12 residues. The CDR3 region is CASRSTYNEQFF. The CDR3 DNA reads TGTGCCAGCAGGTCGACCTACAATGAGCAGTTCTTC. The full variable domain, in which reference TRBV2 and TRBJ2-1 provide the parts outside the CDR3, is EPEVTQTPSHQVTQMGQEVILRCVPISNHLYFYWYRQILGQKVEFLVSFYNNEISEKSEIFDDQFSVERPDGSNFTLKIRSTKLEDSAMYFCASRSTYNEQFFGPGTRLTVL.

V is TRBV2 and J is TRBJ2-3; 7 positions agree with TRBD2. CDR1 and CDR2 (germline): SNHLY, FYNNEI. The trim removed 6 bases at V and 2 bases at J, leaving 8 bases unmatched. The CDR3 extends over 15 amino acids. CDR3 sequence: CASRASGLITDTQYF. CDR3 nucleotide sequence: TGTGCCAGCAGAGCTAGCGGTTTAATCACAGATACGCAGTATTTT.

This clone has just a few counts. The J gene is TRBJ1-2, the V gene TRBV29-1, with D tentatively TRBD1 (5 bases). Germline V gene sequence: CDR1 SQVTM, CDR2 ANQGSEA. The CDR3 extends over 12 amino acids. The V end was cut by 7 bases, the J end by 0 bases, with 9 bases between. As DNA, the CDR3 is TGCAGCGCCGACAGTGCTAACTATGGCTACACCTTC. Translation gives CSADSANYGYTF.

This clone was seen more than once but under ten times. The chain uses TRBV30 and TRBJ1-5; no reliable D call. The CDR3 covers 15 residues. Per germline, CDR1 GTSNPN and CDR2 SVGIG (reference sequence). V was trimmed by 0 bases and J by 0 bases, leaving 9 bases between them. The CDR3 loop reads CAWSVASSSNQPQHF. The CDR3 DNA reads TGTGCCTGGAGTGTCGCCAGTAGTAGCAATCAGCCCCAGCATTTT. Together with reference TRBV30 and TRBJ1-5, the CDR3 gives the full variable domain: SQTIHQWPATLVQPVGSPLSLECTVEGTSNPNLYWYRQAAGRGLQLLFYSVGIGQISSEVPQNLSASRPQDRQFILSSKKLLLSDSGFYLCAWSVASSSNQPQHFGDGTRLSIL.